The present T cell receptor beta chain was sequenced within a study of beta chain features in type 1 diabetes. The germline V gene encodes CDR1 MDHEN and CDR2 SYDVKM. The CDR3 spans 11 amino acids, including both terminal residues. Isolated RNA was reverse transcribed in full, so expressed TCRB transcripts were sequenced. Method: immunoSEQ multiplex PCR; TCRdb's copy keeps in-frame clones and lacks some. The profile shows 500,000 to 650,000 clones, around an eighth of them singletons. Study-level findings and limits: Shorter TCRB CDR3s, moderately but significantly so, were found in Type 1 diabetes patients in all four CD4+ subsets. Shorter templates might be favored by PCR, and equally so in patients and in controls.

Concerning this clone: Its antigen is as yet unknown. This likely comes from a read error, as the CDR3 has no conserved phenylalanine or tryptophan at its end. The limits of the CDR3 on the DNA are not certain, so only TCRdb's listed CDR3 is given.

Material for sequencing was naive CD4+ T cells from blood. The sequence derives from a man younger than 45 with type 1 diabetes. The genes are TRBV28 and TRBJ2-7; the table gives TRBD1 as D, unverified against the DNA. CDR3 region: CASSSGQAPLY.